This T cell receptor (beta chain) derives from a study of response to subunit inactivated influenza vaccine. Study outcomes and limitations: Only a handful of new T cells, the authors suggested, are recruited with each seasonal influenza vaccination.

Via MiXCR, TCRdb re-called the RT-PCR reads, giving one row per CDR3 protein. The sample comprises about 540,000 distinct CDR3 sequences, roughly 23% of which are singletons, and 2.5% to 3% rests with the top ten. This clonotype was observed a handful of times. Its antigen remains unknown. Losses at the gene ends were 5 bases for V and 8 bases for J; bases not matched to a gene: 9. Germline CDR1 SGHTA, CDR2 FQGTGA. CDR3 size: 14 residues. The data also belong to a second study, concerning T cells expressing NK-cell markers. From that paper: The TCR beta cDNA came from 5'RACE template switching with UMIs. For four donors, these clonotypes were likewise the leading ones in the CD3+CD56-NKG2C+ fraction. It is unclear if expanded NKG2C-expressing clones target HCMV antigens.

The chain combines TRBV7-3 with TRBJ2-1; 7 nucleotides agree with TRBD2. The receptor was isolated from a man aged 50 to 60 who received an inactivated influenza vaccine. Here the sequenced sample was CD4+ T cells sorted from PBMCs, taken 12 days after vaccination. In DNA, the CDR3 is TGTGCCAGCAGCAAATGGACTAGGGCACATGAGCAGTTCTTC. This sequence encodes CASSKWTRAHEQFF.